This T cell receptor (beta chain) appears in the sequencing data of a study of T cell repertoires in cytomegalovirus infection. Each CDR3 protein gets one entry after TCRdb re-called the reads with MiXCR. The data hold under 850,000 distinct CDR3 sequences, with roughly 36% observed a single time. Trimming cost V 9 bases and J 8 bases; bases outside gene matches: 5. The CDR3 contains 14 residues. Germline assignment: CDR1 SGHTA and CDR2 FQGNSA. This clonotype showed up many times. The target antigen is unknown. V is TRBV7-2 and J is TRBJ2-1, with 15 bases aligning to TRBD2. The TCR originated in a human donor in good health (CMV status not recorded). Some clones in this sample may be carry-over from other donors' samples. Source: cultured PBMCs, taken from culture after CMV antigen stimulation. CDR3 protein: CASRTSGGAYEQFF. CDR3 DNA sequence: TGTGCCAGTAGGACTAGCGGGGGGGCCTATGAGCAGTTCTTC.